This TCR beta chain was identified in a study of early T cells in non-severe SARS-CoV-2 infection. Overall study: Sequencing of unsorted whole blood was done on bulk RNA, leaving chains unpaired.

Study conclusions and caveats: Matching results from VDJdb favored anti-spike CD8 responses, leaving private and CD4 specificities undetected.

About this clonotype itself: Its specificity is not known.

Attached unique molecular identifiers marked individual cDNA molecules. TCRdb fed the 5' RACE reads into MiXCR, producing one record per CDR3 protein. This sample has tens of thousands of distinct CDR3 sequences; over 15% occur once, and the top ten carry 4.5% to 6.5%. V was clipped by 4 bases and J by 6 bases; unmatched bases: 7. The CDR3 is made up of 14 amino acids. This chain connects TRBV12-3 or TRBV12-4 to TRBJ2-5; 8 bases align to TRBD1. This TCR was sampled from an adult who was a healthcare worker with PCR-confirmed SARS-CoV-2 infection or an uninfected control (not recorded which). The sample consisted of whole blood, taken at baseline. The CDR3 coding sequence is TGTGCCAGCAGTTCCGAGACAGGGGTAAAGACCCAGTACTTC. Translating it yields CASSSETGVKTQYF.